These 9 T cell receptor beta chains share one sample of origin, sequenced in a study of CD8+ T cells in alopecia areata listed by TCRdb under 2018. The meaning of the sample's time point label: baseline before oral tofacitinib. The library relied on the immunoSEQ multiplex PCR assay. For TCR sequencing, RNA was extracted from every sample and reverse transcribed into cDNA to serve as template. The source is immuneACCESS, and TCRdb retained only in-frame sequences with V and J called. Part of the clones is not carried over; for the studies checked, unresolved V genes explain less than half of this, and the remainder is unexplained. The table for this sample lists over 100,000 clones; 45% to 50% of them were counted only once. The ten largest account for about 19% of the sample. The sample in question was CD8+ T cells sorted from blood, obtained at week 0. Every receptor here comes from a human donor with alopecia areata.

The chain is built from TRBV7-9 and TRBJ1-2; D call uncertain. CDR3 length equals 15 residues. V lost 0 bases, J lost 6 bases, and 14 bases lay in between. The germline CDR1 and CDR2 sequences are SEHNR and FQNEAQ (reference sequence). This chain's CDR3 is CASSLAPCCFDGYTF. CDR3 coding DNA: TGTGCCAGCAGCTTAGCCCCGTGCTGTTTCGATGGCTACACCTTC.

The CDR3 here is CASSVAEETQYF. The CDR3 nucleotides read TGTGCCAGCAGCGTAGCAGAGGAGACCCAGTACTTC. This chain links TRBV9 with TRBJ2-5; D ambiguous. Germline V CDR1 and CDR2: SGDLS, YYNGEE. V shed 0 bases and J shed 5 bases, with 5 bases lying between them. This CDR3 is 12 amino acids long.

V is TRBV27 and J is TRBJ2-6; D gene ambiguous. The CDR3 is 14 residues long. V was pared by 4 bases and J by 4 bases, with 8 bases between. Germline CDR1 and CDR2: MNHEY and SMNVEV (reference sequence). The CDR3 is CASSSTSGANVLTF. CDR3 in DNA: TGTGCCAGCAGTTCTACGAGCGGGGCCAACGTCCTGACTTTC. The full variable domain, rest sourced from reference TRBV27 and TRBJ2-6, is EAQVTQNPRYLITVTGKKLTVTCSQNMNHEYMSWYRQDPGLGLRQIYYSMNVEVTDKGDVPEGYKVSRKEKRNFPLILESPSPNQTSLYFCASSSTSGANVLTFGAGSRLTVL.

A few counts support this clone. The rearrangement joins TRBV10-3 to TRBJ2-1, with 7 bases that match TRBD2. This CDR3 region has 14 residues. J lost 7 bases, V lost 0 bases, and 3 bases had no gene match. Germline V lookup: CDR1 ENHRY, CDR2 SYGVKD. As DNA, the CDR3 is TGTGCCATCAGTGAGTCCAGAGCGGGGAATGAGCAGTTCTTC. The encoded protein is CAISESRAGNEQFF.

This clone has just one count. The genes are TRBV29-1 and TRBJ1-1; D gene ambiguous. V was cut by 2 bases and J by 5 bases, with 9 bases left in between. CDR1 SQVTM and CDR2 ANQGSEA come from the germline V gene. The CDR3 covers 12 residues. In nucleotides, the CDR3 is TGCAGCGTTGAATACCCGGGGACTGAAGCTTTCTTT. It translates to CSVEYPGTEAFF.

The genes are TRBV6-4 and TRBJ1-6; 9 bases align to TRBD1. CDR3 size: 17 residues. J lost 8 bases, V lost 10 bases, and 18 bases had no gene match. Germline V lookup: CDR1 MRHNA, CDR2 SNTAGT. DNA for the CDR3: TGTGCCATTAAGGGGAAAACAGGGGGCATTTGGGATTCACCCCTCCACTTT. Translating it yields CAIKGKTGGIWDSPLHF.

The chain uses TRBV6-6 and TRBJ2-7, with D possibly being TRBD1 or TRBD2 (5 bases each). The V gene's germline CDR1 is MNHNY and CDR2 SVGAGI (reference sequence). The CDR3 runs 12 residues. V was cut by 8 bases and J by 3 bases, with 11 bases left in between. CDR3 sequence (DNA): TGTGCCAGCTCCGGGACCCACTACGAGCAGTACTTC. This encodes CASSGTHYEQYF.

V gene TRBV13 combines with J gene TRBJ2-5; 11 bases agree with TRBD2. This CDR3 region has 15 residues. Unmatched junction bases numbered 3, after V lost 5 bases and J lost 1 base. Germline V gene data show CDR1 as PRHDT and CDR2 as FYEKMQ (reference sequence). CDR3 DNA: TGTGCCAGCAGCCTTAGCGGGGGGGCCCAAGAGACCCAGTACTTC. This codes for CASSLSGGAQETQYF.

J is TRBJ1-1 and V is TRBV29-1; no clear D gene. CDR1 and CDR2 (germline): SQVTM, ANQGSEA. This CDR3 contains 14 residues. The ends were cut back, 0 bases at V and 1 base at J, with 9 bases in the middle. The CDR3 sequence is CSVEDLRGNTEAFF. Written as DNA, the CDR3 is TGCAGCGTTGAAGATCTTCGGGGGAACACTGAAGCTTTCTTT.